Shown below are 25 T cell receptor beta chains from a single sample sequenced in a study of post-analysis software for immune sequencing data. Researchers reported that TCR beta cDNA libraries carried unique molecular identifiers. TCRdb passed the PCR reads through MiXCR, listing each CDR3 protein once. The profile shows some 500,000 distinct CDR3 sequences, 45% of them singletons. Regarding the study as a whole: When patients were compared with controls, about five TRBV segments were more frequent, TRBV5-6, TRBV5-1 and TRBV20-1 among them.

The antigens of these receptors remain unknown. Sample: blood. These receptors were collected from a girl between 5 and 17 years old with multiple sclerosis.

V and J are TRBV19 and TRBJ1-5; D is perhaps TRBD1 (5 bases). Germline lookup yields CDR1 LNHDA and CDR2 SQIVND (reference sequence). CDR3 length equals 14 residues. The V end was cut by 3 bases, the J end by 4 bases, with 10 bases between. The CDR3 sequence: CASSIWDVNQPQHF. CDR3 in DNA: TGTGCCAGTAGTATTTGGGACGTTAATCAGCCCCAGCATTTT.

This clonotype has a handful of counts. The chain employs TRBV20-1 and TRBJ2-5; D tentatively fits TRBD1 or TRBD2 (6 bases each). Near its end, the DNA agrees better with TRBJ2-7, so the J call may be wrong. Germline CDR1 is DFQATT and CDR2 is SNEGSKA (reference sequence). This CDR3 is 14 amino acids long. CDR3 residues: CSAMTGREAHEQYF. CDR3 nucleotides: TGCAGTGCGATGACAGGAAGGGAGGCCCACGAGCAGTACTTC.

The V call is TRBV5-1, the J call TRBJ1-1; D gene uncertain. This CDR3 is built from 13 residues. Germline CDR1 and CDR2: SGHRS and YFSETQ. With 2 bases removed from V and 2 bases from J, the gap between germline ends came to 7 bases. The CDR3 reads CASSFAANTEAFF. The CDR3 region has the DNA TGCGCCAGCAGCTTTGCGGCTAACACTGAAGCTTTCTTT.

CDR3 sequence: CASSLLQGATTEAFF. The DNA of the CDR3 is TGTGCCAGCAGCTTATTACAGGGGGCGACGACTGAAGCTTTCTTT. The chain links TRBV7-9 to TRBJ1-1; 9 bases map to TRBD1. Trimming cost V 2 bases and J 5 bases; bases outside gene matches: 6. Germline V gives CDR1 SEHNR, CDR2 FQNEAQ (reference sequence). The CDR3 loop spans 15 amino acids.

This clonotype was picked up a small number of times. The chain joins TRBV2 to TRBJ2-1; 11 bases agree with TRBD2. The trim removed 0 bases at V and 4 bases at J, leaving 5 bases unmatched. Germline V gives CDR1 SNHLY, CDR2 FYNNEI. The CDR3 spans 17 residues. In DNA form, the CDR3 reads TGTGCCAGCAGTGAAGCTCCGGGGACTAGCGGATACAATGAGCAGTTCTTC. Translation gives CASSEAPGTSGYNEQFF. The full variable domain, in which reference TRBV2 and TRBJ2-1 provide the parts outside the CDR3, is EPEVTQTPSHQVTQMGQEVILRCVPISNHLYFYWYRQILGQKVEFLVSFYNNEISEKSEIFDDQFSVERPDGSNFTLKIRSTKLEDSAMYFCASSEAPGTSGYNEQFFGPGTRLTVL.

The V call is TRBV28, the J call TRBJ1-2; the D gene is possibly TRBD1 (6 bases). Germline lookup yields CDR1 MDHEN and CDR2 SYDVKM. The CDR3 covers 16 residues. The V and J ends lost 2 bases and 5 bases respectively, with 18 bases between them. Written as DNA, the CDR3 is TGTGCCAGCAGTTTAGAACCGGGGGCTGGAAGTTATGGCTACACCTTC. Translated, it gives CASSLEPGAGSYGYTF.

This sequence joins TRBV20-1 and TRBJ1-2, with D uncertain. Germline V gene data show CDR1 as DFQATT and CDR2 as SNEGSKA (reference sequence). Trimming took off 5 bases at V and 3 bases at J, with 13 bases between the two ends. The CDR3 loop spans 13 amino acids. The DNA of the CDR3 is TGCAGTGCTGGAGGACCAAGCGACTATGGCTACACCTTC. Residues: CSAGGPSDYGYTF.

This chain links TRBV15 with TRBJ2-3; D gene uncertain. Germline-derived CDR1 and CDR2 are LNHNV and YYDKDF (reference sequence). The length of the CDR3 is 15 residues. V was shortened by 1 base and J by 2 bases, with 10 bases between the two germline ends. Written as DNA, the CDR3 is TGTGCCACCAGCAGAGGCAGACCCCCCACAGATACGCAGTATTTT. Translating gives CATSRGRPPTDTQYF.

The chain uses TRBV7-2 and TRBJ2-7; D is unclear. The DNA end is more similar to TRBJ2-5, so the J call may be wrong. Germline V gives CDR1 SGHTA, CDR2 FQGNSA. The CDR3 has 13 residues. The CDR3 DNA is TGTGCCAGCAGCGTAAATAAGGGCGAGACCCAGTACTTC. Protein sequence: CASSVNKGETQYF.

The V gene is TRBV4-3, the J gene TRBJ2-7; no firm D call. Germline CDR1 and CDR2: LGHNA and YSLEER. The CDR3 runs to 14 residues. Between the trimmed V and J ends, which lost 0 bases and 7 bases, there was a span of 13 bases. The CDR3 loop reads CASSQDLLPGEQYF. The CDR3 DNA is TGCGCCAGCAGCCAAGATCTTCTCCCAGGAGAGCAGTACTTC.

The V and J genes are TRBV7-2 and TRBJ2-5; 8 bases match TRBD2. The better agreement between TRBJ2-7 and the DNA end casts doubt on the J call. CDR3 length equals 17 residues. CDR1 and CDR2 from the germline V gene are SGHTA and FQGNSA. The chain's CDR3 is CASSSTGQGLGAYEQYF. CDR3 DNA sequence: TGTGCCAGCAGCTCTACCGGCCAGGGACTAGGGGCCTACGAGCAGTACTTC.

The chain combines TRBV7-8 with TRBJ1-1; TRBD1 might be the D (6 bases). Germline loops: CDR1 SGHVS, CDR2 FQNEAQ. The CDR3 extends over 17 amino acids. Deletions cut 4 bases from V and 4 bases from J, with 22 bases between. This chain's CDR3 is CASSSGPVQGPGTEAFF. In DNA form, the CDR3 reads TGTGCCAGCAGCTCCGGACCAGTTCAGGGGCCGGGCACTGAAGCTTTCTTT.

The rearrangement links TRBV28 to TRBJ1-1, with 7 bases lining up with TRBD1. The CDR3 loop spans 14 amino acids. Germline CDR1 MDHEN, CDR2 SYDVKM. V trimming: 3 bases; J trimming: 3 bases; junction bases outside the gene matches: 4. CDR3 protein: CASSLPGGHTEAFF. CDR3 coding DNA: TGTGCCAGCAGTTTGCCAGGGGGGCACACTGAAGCTTTCTTT.

This chain connects TRBV11-2 to TRBJ2-3; 10 nucleotides agree with TRBD2. The V and J ends lost 3 bases and 3 bases, in that order; junction bases with no gene match: 6. Germline CDR1 SGHAT, CDR2 FQNNGV. The CDR3 extends over 16 amino acids. This CDR3 reads CASSLLAGESTDTQYF. The CDR3, as DNA: TGTGCCAGCAGCTTGCTAGCGGGAGAGTCTACAGATACGCAGTATTTT.

Details on this clonotype: One base away lies a much larger clone, so this may be a sequencing read error. CDR3 in amino acids: CAWGESAGSPLHF. DNA of the CDR3: TGTGCCTGGGGTGAGTCGGCGGGTTCACCCCTCCACTTT. The V gene is TRBV30, the J gene TRBJ1-6, with D uncertain. There are 13 residues in the CDR3. Germline V lookup: CDR1 GTSNPN, CDR2 SVGIG (reference sequence). Trimming left V 5 bases short and J 9 bases short, with 14 bases between.

V gene TRBV5-1 combines with J gene TRBJ2-1; 8 bases match TRBD2. The germline V gene encodes CDR1 SGHRS and CDR2 YFSETQ. The CDR3 loop spans 15 amino acids. The junction had 7 bases not matched to a gene; V was cut back by 2 bases and J by 6 bases. Written as DNA, the CDR3 is TGCGCCAGCAGCTTAGACGGGAGGGCCCTCAATGAGCAGTTCTTC. Its translation: CASSLDGRALNEQFF. The variable domain in full, completed from reference TRBV5-1 and TRBJ2-1, reads KAGVTQTPRYLIKTRGQQVTLSCSPISGHRSVSWYQQTPGQGLQFLFEYFSETQRNKGNFPGRFSGRQFSNSRSEMNVSTLELGDSALYLCASSLDGRALNEQFFGPGTRLTVL.

This clonotype has just a few counts. This sequence joins TRBV29-1 and TRBJ1-1, with D maybe TRBD1 (6 bases). The CDR3 is made up of 13 amino acids. In germline, CDR1 is SQVTM, CDR2 ANQGSEA. The V end was cut by 7 bases, the J end by 0 bases, with 12 bases between. The CDR3 nucleotides are TGCAGCGCTGGACAGTCCATGAACACTGAAGCTTTCTTT. This sequence encodes CSAGQSMNTEAFF.

Worth noting for this clonotype: One end of the junction fails to match germline, which may point to a read error. V and J are TRBV10-3 and TRBJ2-7; D gene ambiguous. The CDR3 has 13 amino acids. The germline V gene encodes CDR1 ENHRY and CDR2 SYGVKD. The CDR3 is CAISDLESYAQYF. The CDR3, as DNA: TGTGCCATCAGTGACCTCGAGTCCTACGCGCAGTACTTC.

This chain connects TRBV9 to TRBJ2-5; D is undetermined. The J call may be wrong; the DNA end is better matched by TRBJ2-7. Germline CDR1 reads SGDLS; CDR2 reads YYNGEE. This CDR3 is 14 amino acids long. In DNA form, the CDR3 reads TGTGCCAGCAGCGTAGACCGCCCTGGGCTCGAGCAGTACTTC. Its translation: CASSVDRPGLEQYF.

The gene calls are TRBV7-3 and TRBJ1-2; D not certain. CDR1 is SGHTA and CDR2 is FQGTGA in the germline V gene. This CDR3 is built from 15 residues. The germline V and J ends were trimmed by 5 bases and 2 bases, with 15 bases remaining between them. Here the CDR3 DNA reads TGTGCCAGCAGCCCCTCCCTGGGGAGCAACTATGGCTACACCTTC. Translating gives CASSPSLGSNYGYTF. Full variable domain (outside the CDR3, taken from reference TRBV7-3 and TRBJ1-2): GAGVSQTPSNKVTEKGKYVELRCDPISGHTALYWYRQSLGQGPEFLIYFQGTGAADDSGLPNDRFFAVRPEGSVSTLKIQRTERGDSAVYLCASSPSLGSNYGYTFGSGTRLTVV.

This clonotype showed up just a few times. The CDR3 nucleotides read TGTGCCAGCAGCTTAGGCGGGACTAGCGGGAGTGAGACCCAGTACTTC. It translates to CASSLGGTSGSETQYF. The rearrangement links TRBV7-2 to TRBJ2-5; 14 positions match TRBD2. This CDR3 is built from 16 residues. The V gene's germline CDR1 is SGHTA and CDR2 FQGNSA. Losses at the gene ends were 1 base for V and 5 bases for J; bases not matched to a gene: 3.

This clonotype was counted between two and nine times. One end of the junction does not line up with germline, which may come from a read error. V is TRBV20-1 and J is TRBJ2-1; D call uncertain. The length of the CDR3 is 16 residues. Per germline, CDR1 DFQATT and CDR2 SNEGSKA (reference sequence). Here the CDR3 DNA reads TGCAGTGCCAGAGATGATGCAAGAAACTCCTACAATGAGCAGTTCTTC. Residues: CSARDDARNSYNEQFF.

The chain employs TRBV20-1 and TRBJ2-5; weak D call: TRBD2 (6 bases). V lost 5 bases and J lost 11, with 24 bases in between. CDR1 and CDR2 from the germline V gene are DFQATT and SNEGSKA (reference sequence). The CDR3 has 14 amino acids. The CDR3 nucleotides are TGCAGTGCTGCCAGGGACTCCCTATGGGGGGAGCAGTACTTC. It yields the protein CSAARDSLWGEQYF.

The chain links TRBV20-1 to TRBJ1-5; no definite D call. There are 13 residues in the CDR3. Trimming stripped 4 bases from V and 1 base from J, with 8 bases between. Germline CDR1 is DFQATT and CDR2 is SNEGSKA (reference sequence). The CDR3 loop is CSATINSNQPQHF. CDR3 sequence (DNA): TGCAGTGCTACGATTAACAGCAATCAGCCCCAGCATTTT.

The chain employs TRBV20-1 and TRBJ2-1; D is unresolved. The J call may not be correct, given that the DNA end is closer to TRBJ2-7. This CDR3 is built from 13 residues. The germline gives CDR1 DFQATT, CDR2 SNEGSKA (reference sequence). Here the CDR3 DNA reads TGCAGTGCTAGCACGAGCTCCTACAATGAGCAGTACTTC. This sequence encodes CSASTSSYNEQYF.